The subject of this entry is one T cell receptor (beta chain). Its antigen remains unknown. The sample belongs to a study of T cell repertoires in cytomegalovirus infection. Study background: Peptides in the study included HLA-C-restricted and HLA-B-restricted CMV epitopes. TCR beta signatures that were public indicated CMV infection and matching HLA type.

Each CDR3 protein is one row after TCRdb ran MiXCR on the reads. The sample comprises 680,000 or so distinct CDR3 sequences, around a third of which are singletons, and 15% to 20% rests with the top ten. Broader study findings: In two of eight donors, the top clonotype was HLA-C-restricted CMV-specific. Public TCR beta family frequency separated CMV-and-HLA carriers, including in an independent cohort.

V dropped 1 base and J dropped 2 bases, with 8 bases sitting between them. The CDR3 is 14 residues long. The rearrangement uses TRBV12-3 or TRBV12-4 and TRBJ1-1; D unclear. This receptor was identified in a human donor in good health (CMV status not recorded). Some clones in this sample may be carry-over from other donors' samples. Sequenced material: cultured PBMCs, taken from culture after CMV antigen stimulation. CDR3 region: CASSLGEVNTEAFF. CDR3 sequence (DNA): TGTGCCAGCAGTTTAGGGGAGGTTAACACTGAAGCTTTCTTT.